This TCR beta chain was captured by sequencing in a study of T cells in Graves' hyperthyroidism and ophthalmopathy. Study information: Peripheral blood was acquired at first diagnosis, ahead of any therapy whatsoever.

Concerning this clonotype: Its specificity is not known. A read error is possible here, since a much larger clone lies one base away.

The TCR beta CDR3 regions underwent amplification using RNA transcripts as the source. The study used the HTBI primer set for a first-round RT-PCR of the TCR CDR3. From the multiplex PCR reads, TCRdb called clonotypes with MiXCR, one entry per CDR3 protein. The sample yields roughly 740,000 distinct CDR3 sequences, about a sixth seen once. Study-level results: A model using 13 V-J features told ophthalmopathy apart from stable hyperthyroidism.

The CDR3 contains 13 residues. The V end lost 2 bases, the J end lost 0 bases, and 2 bases lay between the germline ends. CDR1 is MNHNS, CDR2 SASEGT, per germline. Sequencing was done on a sample of blood. The TCR comes from a young man with Graves' hyperthyroidism. The rearrangement joins TRBV6-1 to TRBJ1-5; D remains ambiguous. CDR3: CASSEHSNQPQHF. Written as DNA, the CDR3 is TGTGCCAGCAGTGAACATAGCAATCAGCCCCAGCATTTT.